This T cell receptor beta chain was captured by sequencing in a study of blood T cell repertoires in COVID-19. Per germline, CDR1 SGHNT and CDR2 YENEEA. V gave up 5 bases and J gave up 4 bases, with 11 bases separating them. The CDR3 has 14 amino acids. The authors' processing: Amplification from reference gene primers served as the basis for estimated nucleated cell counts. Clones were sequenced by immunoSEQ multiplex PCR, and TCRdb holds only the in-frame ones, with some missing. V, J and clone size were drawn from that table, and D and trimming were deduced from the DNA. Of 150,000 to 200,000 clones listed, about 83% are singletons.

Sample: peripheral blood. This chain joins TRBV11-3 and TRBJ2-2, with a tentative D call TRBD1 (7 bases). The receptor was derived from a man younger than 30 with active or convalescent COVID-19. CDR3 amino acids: CASSLQGGTGELFF. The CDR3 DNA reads TGTGCCAGCAGCCTCCAGGGGGGCACCGGGGAGCTGTTTTTT.